Listed here are 26 T cell receptor beta chains from one sample, sequenced in a study of blood T cell repertoires in COVID-19. The data were produced by immunoSEQ multiplex PCR, yet TCRdb's version contains in-frame clones alone and is incomplete. The repertoire holds more than 50,000 clones, with roughly 90% as singletons. The sequencing input was peripheral blood. These receptors were obtained from a human donor in a cohort sampled during active COVID-19.

The chain links TRBV2 to TRBJ2-2; 8 bases are shared with TRBD2. Looked up from germline, CDR1 is SNHLY and CDR2 is FYNNEI. Trimming removed 2 bases from V and 6 bases from J; junction bases left unmatched: 5. The CDR3 has 15 amino acids. CDR3 amino acids: CASSETGLVAGELFF. The CDR3 nucleotides read TGTGCCAGCAGTGAAACGGGACTAGTCGCCGGGGAGCTGTTTTTT.

This clone was detected a few times. This sequence joins TRBV14 and TRBJ1-2, with D possibly TRBD1 on 6 matching bases. The V gene lost 0 bases and the J gene lost 3 bases, with 20 bases spanning the gap. Per germline, CDR1 SGHDN and CDR2 FVKESK. The CDR3 spans 18 residues. This CDR3 is CASSQEGARRKTYYGYTF. The CDR3, as DNA: TGTGCCAGCAGCCAAGAGGGGGCGCGACGTAAAACCTACTATGGCTACACCTTC.

V is TRBV18 and J is TRBJ2-7, with D possibly matching TRBD1 (6 bases). CDR3 length: 15 amino acids. Trimming removed 2 bases from V and 5 bases from J, with 16 bases in between. CDR1 is KGHSH, CDR2 LQKENI, per germline. CDR3: CASSPLRDNFHEQYF. For the CDR3, the DNA is TGTGCCAGCTCACCATTACGGGACAATTTCCACGAGCAGTACTTC.

DNA of the CDR3: TGTGCCAGCAGTTACCCCCTACACAGGGTCAGAGAGGGGGATGAGCAGTTCTTC. Translation: CASSYPLHRVREGDEQFF. V usage is TRBV6-2 or TRBV6-3 and J usage is TRBJ2-1, with D perhaps matching TRBD1 (6 bases). The CDR3 totals 18 residues. The ends were cut back, 2 bases at V and 8 bases at J, with 25 bases in the middle. Germline-derived CDR1 and CDR2 are MNHEY and SVGEGT.

This chain links TRBV7-6 with TRBJ2-3; unclear D gene. V was clipped by 3 bases and J by 5 bases, with 12 bases between them. Germline CDR1 SGHVS, CDR2 FNYEAQ. The CDR3 runs 14 residues. CDR3 nucleotides: TGTGCCAGCAGCTTTACTGGAGCGAGAGATACGCAGTATTTT. Encoded protein: CASSFTGARDTQYF. Complete variable domain (other parts from reference TRBV7-6 and TRBJ2-3): GAGVSQSPRYKVTKRGQDVALRCDPISGHVSLYWYRQALGQGPEFLTYFNYEAQQDKSGLPNDRFSAERPEGSISTLTIQRTEQRDSAMYRCASSFTGARDTQYFGPGTRLTVL.

The V call is TRBV20-1, the J call TRBJ2-5; D not certain. This CDR3 region has 10 residues. Germline assignment: CDR1 DFQATT and CDR2 SNEGSKA (reference sequence). Trimming removed 5 bases at V and 5 bases at J, with 6 bases between. DNA for the CDR3: TGCAGTGCTCTCGAGGAGACCCAGTACTTC. This encodes CSALEETQYF.

Here the CDR3 DNA reads TGTGCCAGCAGTTTAGGAATCGACGGCAGGGTAGTATTCTTT. Its translation: CASSLGIDGRVVFF. This chain joins TRBV27 and TRBJ1-1, with D maybe TRBD1 (5 bases). V was trimmed by 2 bases and J by 14 bases, leaving 21 bases between them. CDR1 MNHEY and CDR2 SMNVEV come from the germline V gene (reference sequence). This CDR3 is built from 14 residues.

The CDR3 reads CASSLESSNEQFF. The CDR3 DNA reads as TGTGCCAGCAGCTTAGAGTCTTCTAATGAGCAGTTCTTC. The chain recombines TRBV11-3 with TRBJ2-1, with D unresolved. Looked up from germline, CDR1 is SGHNT and CDR2 is YENEEA. V was trimmed by 0 bases and J by 7 bases, leaving 7 bases between them. The CDR3 covers 13 residues.

The V gene is TRBV7-2, the J gene TRBJ2-5; maybe TRBD1 (5 bases). V lost 0 bases and J lost 4, with 12 bases in between. Per germline, CDR1 SGHTA and CDR2 FQGNSA. CDR3 size: 15 residues. CDR3 nucleotides: TGTGCCAGCAGCTTAGCTCCAGGGTTGGGAGAGACCCAGTACTTC. Translating gives CASSLAPGLGETQYF. The variable domain in full, completed from reference TRBV7-2 and TRBJ2-5, reads GAGVSQSPSNKVTEKGKDVELRCDPISGHTALYWYRQSLGQGLEFLIYFQGNSAPDKSGLPSDRFSAERTGGSVSTLTIQRTQQEDSAVYLCASSLAPGLGETQYFGPGTRLLVL.

In this sample, this clone turned up a few times. V and J are TRBV7-9 and TRBJ2-7, with 13 bases identical to TRBD2. Germline loops: CDR1 SEHNR, CDR2 FQNEAQ (reference sequence). Losses at the gene ends were 4 bases for V and 4 bases for J; bases not matched to a gene: 4. This CDR3 region has 15 residues. This CDR3 reads CASSSTSGRNYEQYF. The CDR3 DNA reads TGTGCCAGCAGCTCGACTAGCGGGAGGAATTACGAGCAGTACTTC. The complete variable domain, with remaining parts taken from reference TRBV7-9 and TRBJ2-7, reads DTGVSQNPRHKITKRGQNVTFRCDPISEHNRLYWYRQTLGQGPEFLTYFQNEAQLEKSRLLSDRFSAERPKGSFSTLEIQRTEQGDSAMYLCASSSTSGRNYEQYFGPGTRLTVT.

V and J are TRBV10-3 and TRBJ2-7; D possibly corresponds to TRBD1 (6 bases). Trimming left V 0 bases short and J 3 bases short, with 12 bases between. The CDR3 covers 15 residues. CDR1 is ENHRY, CDR2 SYGVKD, per germline. The CDR3 loop is CAISESVTGNYEQYF. In DNA, the CDR3 is TGTGCCATCAGTGAGTCGGTGACAGGTAACTACGAGCAGTACTTC.

This chain connects TRBV6-5 to TRBJ1-2; 8 nucleotides align to TRBD1. Germline CDR1 MNHEY, CDR2 SVGAGI. V was pared by 6 bases and J by 3 bases, with 3 bases of the junction left unmatched. The CDR3 has 13 residues. The CDR3 loop reads CASRGTGYYGYTF. The DNA for the CDR3 is TGTGCCAGCAGGGGGACAGGTTACTATGGCTACACCTTC.

This chain connects TRBV6-6 to TRBJ2-7, with D perhaps TRBD2 (5 bases). The CDR3 is 11 amino acids. The germline CDR1 and CDR2 sequences are MNHNY and SVGAGI (reference sequence). V lost 7 bases and J 10 bases, leaving 14 bases between the germline ends. CDR3 loop: CASKLEGRQYF. The CDR3 nucleotides are TGTGCCAGCAAATTAGAAGGGAGACAGTACTTC.

V and J are TRBV11-3 and TRBJ2-1; tentative D call: TRBD1 (6 bases). Trimming took off 6 bases at V and 3 bases at J, with 9 bases between the two ends. The CDR3 loop spans 13 amino acids. Germline V gene lookup returns CDR1 SGHNT and CDR2 YENEEA. CDR3 residues: CASRGGNYNEQFF. CDR3 DNA: TGTGCCAGCAGAGGGGGTAACTACAATGAGCAGTTCTTC. Based on the CDR3 plus reference TRBV11-3 and TRBJ2-1, the full variable domain is EAGVVQSPRYKIIEKKQPVAFWCNPISGHNTLYWYLQNLGQGPELLIRYENEEAVDDSQLPKDRFSAERLKGVDSTLKIQPAELGDSAVYLCASRGGNYNEQFFGPGTRLTVL.

This clone was recorded a few times. The chain recombines TRBV9 with TRBJ2-3, with TRBD2 as a possible D gene (6 bases). The CDR3 covers 16 residues. The germline CDR1 and CDR2 sequences are SGDLS and YYNGEE. V lost 1 base and J lost 2, with 14 bases in between. CDR3 DNA: TGTGCCAGCAGCGTAAGTGGAGGGGAAAACACAGATACGCAGTATTTT. This codes for CASSVSGGENTDTQYF.

The CDR3 sequence: CASNPGQGSSGELFF. The CDR3 DNA sequence: TGTGCCAGCAATCCGGGACAGGGGTCATCCGGGGAGCTGTTTTTT. J is TRBJ2-2 and V is TRBV2; the match to TRBD1 covers 10 bases. V dropped 7 bases and J dropped 6; count of bases not matched to a gene: 8. Per the germline V gene, CDR1 is SNHLY and CDR2 is FYNNEI. The CDR3 runs 15 residues.

V usage is TRBV28 and J usage is TRBJ2-1; possibly TRBD1 for D (6 bases). The CDR3 is 15 residues long. Germline V gene lookup returns CDR1 MDHEN and CDR2 SYDVKM. Trimming cost V 6 bases and J 4 bases, with 16 bases left between them. The CDR3 nucleotides read TGTGCCAGCAGGGACAACAGGGAGCCATACAATGAGCAGTTCTTC. Translated: CASRDNREPYNEQFF.

The chain links TRBV4-3 to TRBJ1-2; no clear D. The CDR3 is 17 amino acids. Trimming removed 1 base at V and 0 bases at J, with 15 bases between. Germline V gene data show CDR1 as LGHNA and CDR2 as YSLEER. Here the CDR3 DNA reads TGCGCCAGCAGCCAAGGCGCCCGACGGGGTACTAACTATGGCTACACCTTC. Amino acid sequence: CASSQGARRGTNYGYTF.

The chain combines TRBV6-5 with TRBJ1-5; D is uncertain. The CDR3 spans 12 residues. V lost 5 bases and J 9 bases, leaving 11 bases between the germline ends. The germline V gene encodes CDR1 MNHEY and CDR2 SVGAGI. The CDR3 protein is CASSLVPLPQHF. In nucleotides, the CDR3 is TGTGCCAGCAGTCTCGTTCCCTTGCCCCAGCATTTT.

This chain connects TRBV5-8 to TRBJ2-7; the match to TRBD1 covers 10 bases. This CDR3 spans 16 amino acids. The ends lost 6 bases at V and 0 bases at J; junction bases unmatched: 9. Germline V gives CDR1 SGHTS, CDR2 YDEGEE. The CDR3 DNA reads TGTGCCAGCACTGCTACCGGACAGGGGGACTCCTACGAGCAGTACTTC. It yields the protein CASTATGQGDSYEQYF.

To note about this clone: The junction departs from the called germline gene at one end, perhaps through a read error. J is TRBJ1-6 and V is TRBV12-5; D gene unclear. Germline-derived CDR1 and CDR2 are LGHNT and FRNRAP. The CDR3 is 13 amino acids. The CDR3: CASGLTYNSPLHF. CDR3 DNA: TGTGCTAGTGGTTTGACCTACAATTCACCCCTCCACTTT.

The chain couples TRBV5-1 to TRBJ2-3, with 7 bases lining up with TRBD1. Germline assignment: CDR1 SGHRS and CDR2 YFSETQ. The CDR3 has 15 amino acids. V lost 3 bases, J lost 5 bases, and 9 bases stayed unmatched. The CDR3 DNA is TGCGCCAGCAGCTGGAAACAGGGGAGAGGAGATACGCAGTATTTT. It specifies CASSWKQGRGDTQYF.

The V call is TRBV12-5, the J call TRBJ1-4; weak D call: TRBD1 (5 bases). The CDR3 consists of 18 residues. Germline lookup yields CDR1 LGHNT and CDR2 FRNRAP. Trimming took off 2 bases at V and 1 base at J, with 17 bases between the two ends. In nucleotides, the CDR3 is TGTGCTAGTGGTTTGCCCCGACGGGGAGGGGTAACTAATGAAAAACTGTTTTTT. It codes for CASGLPRRGGVTNEKLFF.

This chain links TRBV28 with TRBJ1-2; 8 nucleotides line up with TRBD1. The V segment lost 1 base and the J segment 4 bases; nucleotides outside the gene matches: 11. The CDR3 is 17 amino acids. Germline V gene sequence: CDR1 MDHEN, CDR2 SYDVKM. In DNA form, the CDR3 reads TGTGCCAGCAGTTTATCCCGAGGGGCAGGGGGCGCCTATGGCTACACCTTC. It encodes CASSLSRGAGGAYGYTF.

This clone was observed once. The rearrangement links TRBV24-1 to TRBJ1-1; the D gene is possibly TRBD1 (6 bases). The germline V gene encodes CDR1 KGHDR and CDR2 SFDVKD. Trimming shortened V by 4 bases and J by 2 bases, and 10 bases separated the two germline ends. This CDR3 has 14 amino acids. The CDR3 loop is CATSDPDRNTEAFF. The CDR3 coding sequence is TGTGCCACCAGTGACCCGGACAGAAACACTGAAGCTTTCTTT.

This clone has only one observation. The rearrangement links TRBV11-2 to TRBJ2-7, with 7 positions matching TRBD2. Germline V lookup: CDR1 SGHAT, CDR2 FQNNGV. V shed 1 base and J 6 bases; nucleotides not matched to a gene: 12. CDR3 size: 16 residues. CDR3 in amino acids: CASSLAPSGRVSEQYF. CDR3 in DNA: TGTGCCAGCAGCTTAGCCCCCTCTGGGAGGGTCTCCGAGCAGTACTTC.